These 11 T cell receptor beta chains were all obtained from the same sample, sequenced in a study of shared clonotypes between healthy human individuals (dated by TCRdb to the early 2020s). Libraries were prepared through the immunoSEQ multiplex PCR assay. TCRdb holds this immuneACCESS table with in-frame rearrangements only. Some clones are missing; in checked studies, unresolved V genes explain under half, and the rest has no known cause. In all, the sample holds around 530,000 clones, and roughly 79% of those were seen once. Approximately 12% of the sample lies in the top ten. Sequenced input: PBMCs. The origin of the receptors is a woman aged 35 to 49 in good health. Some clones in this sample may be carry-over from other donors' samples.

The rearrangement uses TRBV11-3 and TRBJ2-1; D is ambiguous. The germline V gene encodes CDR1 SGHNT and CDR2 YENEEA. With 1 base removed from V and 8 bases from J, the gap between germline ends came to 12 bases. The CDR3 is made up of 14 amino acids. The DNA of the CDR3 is TGTGCCAGCAGCTTAGGTCCCCTTAGAGATGAGCAGTTCTTC. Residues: CASSLGPLRDEQFF.

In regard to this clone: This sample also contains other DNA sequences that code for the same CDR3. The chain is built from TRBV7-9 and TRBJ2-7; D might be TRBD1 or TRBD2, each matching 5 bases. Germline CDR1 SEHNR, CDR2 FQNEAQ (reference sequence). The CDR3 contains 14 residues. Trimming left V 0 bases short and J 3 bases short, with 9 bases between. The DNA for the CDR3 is TGTGCCAGCAGCTTAGCTGGGACCAGCTACGAGCAGTACTTC. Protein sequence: CASSLAGTSYEQYF.

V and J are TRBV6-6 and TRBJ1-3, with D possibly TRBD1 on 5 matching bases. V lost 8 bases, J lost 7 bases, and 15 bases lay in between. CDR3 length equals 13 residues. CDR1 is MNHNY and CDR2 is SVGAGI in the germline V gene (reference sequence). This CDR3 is CASVVQGRNTIYF. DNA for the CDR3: TGTGCCAGCGTAGTGCAGGGCCGGAACACCATATATTTT.

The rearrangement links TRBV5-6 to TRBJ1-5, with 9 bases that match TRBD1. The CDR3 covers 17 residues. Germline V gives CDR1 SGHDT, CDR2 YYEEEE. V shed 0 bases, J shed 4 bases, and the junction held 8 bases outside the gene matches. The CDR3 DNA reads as TGTGCCAGCAGCTTGGGTCCACCGGGACAGGGTAATCAGCCCCAGCATTTT. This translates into CASSLGPPGQGNQPQHF.

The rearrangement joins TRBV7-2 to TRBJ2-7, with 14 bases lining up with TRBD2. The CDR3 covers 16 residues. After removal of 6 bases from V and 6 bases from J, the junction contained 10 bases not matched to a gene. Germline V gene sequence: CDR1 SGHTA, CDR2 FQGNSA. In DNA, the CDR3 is TGTGCCAGCAGTCGTCCCGGGACTAGCGGGAGTACCGAGCAGTACTTC. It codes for CASSRPGTSGSTEQYF. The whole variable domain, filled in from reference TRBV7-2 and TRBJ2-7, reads GAGVSQSPSNKVTEKGKDVELRCDPISGHTALYWYRQSLGQGLEFLIYFQGNSAPDKSGLPSDRFSAERTGGSVSTLTIQRTQQEDSAVYLCASSRPGTSGSTEQYFGPGTRLTVT.

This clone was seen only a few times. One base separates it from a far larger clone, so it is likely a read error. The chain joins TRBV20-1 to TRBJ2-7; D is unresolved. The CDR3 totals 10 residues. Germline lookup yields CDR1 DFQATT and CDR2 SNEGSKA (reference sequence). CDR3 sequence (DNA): TGCGGTGCCTTAGGGTACGAGCAGTACTTC. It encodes CGALGYEQYF.

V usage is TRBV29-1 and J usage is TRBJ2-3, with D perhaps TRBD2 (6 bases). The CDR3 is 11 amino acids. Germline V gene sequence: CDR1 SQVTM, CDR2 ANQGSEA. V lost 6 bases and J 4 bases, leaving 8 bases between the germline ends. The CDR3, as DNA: TGCAGCGTGGGGACTTCAGATACGCAGTATTTT. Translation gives CSVGTSDTQYF.

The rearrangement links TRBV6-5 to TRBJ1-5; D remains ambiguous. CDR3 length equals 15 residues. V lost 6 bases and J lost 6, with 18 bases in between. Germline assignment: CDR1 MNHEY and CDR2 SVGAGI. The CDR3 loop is CASSPRASGSQPQHF. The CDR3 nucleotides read TGTGCCAGCAGCCCCCGTGCATCAGGCAGTCAGCCCCAGCATTTT.

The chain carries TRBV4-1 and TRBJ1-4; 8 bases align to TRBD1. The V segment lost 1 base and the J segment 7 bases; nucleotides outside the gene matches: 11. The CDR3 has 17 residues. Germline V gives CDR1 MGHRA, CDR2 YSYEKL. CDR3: CASSQGRTGTLGEKLFF. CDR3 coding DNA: TGCGCCAGCAGCCAAGGGAGGACAGGGACCCTGGGTGAAAAACTGTTTTTT.

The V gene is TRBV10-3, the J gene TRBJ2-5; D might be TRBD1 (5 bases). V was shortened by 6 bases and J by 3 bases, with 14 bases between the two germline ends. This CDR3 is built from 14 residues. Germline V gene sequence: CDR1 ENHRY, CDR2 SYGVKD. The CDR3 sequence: CAIRKQDVEETQYF. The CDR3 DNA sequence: TGTGCCATCAGAAAACAGGACGTCGAAGAGACCCAGTACTTC.

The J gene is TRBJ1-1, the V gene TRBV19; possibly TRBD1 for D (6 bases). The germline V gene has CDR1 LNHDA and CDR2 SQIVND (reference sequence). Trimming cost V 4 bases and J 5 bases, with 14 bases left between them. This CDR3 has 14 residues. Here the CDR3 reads CASSRQVMGTEAFF. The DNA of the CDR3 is TGTGCCAGTAGTAGACAGGTCATGGGGACTGAAGCTTTCTTT.